Reported below is one T cell receptor (beta chain). The target antigen is unknown. This sample is drawn from a study of cytomegalovirus exposure and HLA in healthy donors. The CDR3 sequence is 14 residues long. The V and J ends lost 4 bases and 4 bases, in that order; junction bases with no gene match: 3. Germline loops: CDR1 LNHDA, CDR2 SQIVND (reference sequence). A multiplex PCR was run with 60 Vbeta primers and 13 Jbeta primers. Measured with immunoSEQ multiplex PCR; TCRdb has only the in-frame clones, and not every one. The table includes 150,000 to 200,000 clones, roughly 79% detected once. Study-wide points: Reportedly, diagnosis of cytomegalovirus status by the classifier showed high specificity and sensitivity. The study recorded over 150 TCR beta chains that were cytomegalovirus-associated. On later analysis, the bulk of CMV-associated TCR beta chains appeared to be HLA-restricted.

The sequence was obtained from a man in his thirties or forties in good health and CMV-seronegative. The chain links TRBV19 to TRBJ2-4; 8 bases line up with TRBD2. The sequencing sample was made of PBMCs. CDR3 protein: CASSTSGGKNIQYF. CDR3 nucleotide sequence: TGTGCCAGTAGTACGTCGGGAGGGAAAAACATTCAGTACTTC.